The 15 T cell receptor beta chains below were found in one sample sequenced in a study of a mutant IDH1 vaccine in newly diagnosed glioma. Time point meaning: week 35, safety follow-up. Mutant IDH1 20-mer peptide, at 300 ug, made up each vaccine dose, with topical imiquimod. Profiling relied on immunoSEQ multiplex PCR, and the TCRdb table lists in-frame clones only, not all of them. The repertoire has roughly 68,000 clones, under 85% of them found once; the top ten carry roughly 5%. Their antigens are not known. This specimen consisted of PBMCs, obtained from a glioma patient whose treatment included an IDH1 peptide vaccine. These receptors all stem from a man aged 45-65 years with glioma.

The chain has TRBV25-1 and TRBJ1-5, with 10 bases lining up with TRBD1. Trimming removed 3 bases from V and 7 bases from J; junction bases left unmatched: 6. Germline-derived CDR1 and CDR2 are MGHDK and SYGVNS. The CDR3 is made up of 15 amino acids. CDR3 nucleotide sequence: TGTGCCAGCAGTGACCCGGGACAGGGGAGCCAGCCCCAGCATTTT. Translating gives CASSDPGQGSQPQHF.

The chain combines TRBV10-3 with TRBJ1-2; a possible D gene is TRBD1 (5 bases). Germline-derived CDR1 and CDR2 are ENHRY and SYGVKD. The V end was cut by 6 bases, the J end by 7 bases, with 12 bases between. The CDR3 runs 12 residues. CDR3 coding DNA: TGTGCCATCAGGTCGGAGGGGTCTGGCTACACCTTC. Translating gives CAIRSEGSGYTF.

This clone appeared a few times. J is TRBJ1-2 and V is TRBV30; no firm D call. V was cut by 6 bases and J by 1 base, with 15 bases left in between. Germline V gene data show CDR1 as GTSNPN and CDR2 as SVGIG (reference sequence). The CDR3 sequence is 14 residues long. The CDR3 here is CACARTDNNYGYTF. The CDR3 DNA is TGTGCCTGCGCGCGGACGGATAATAACTATGGCTACACCTTC. The full variable domain, in which reference TRBV30 and TRBJ1-2 provide the parts outside the CDR3, is SQTIHQWPATLVQPVGSPLSLECTVEGTSNPNLYWYRQAAGRGLQLLFYSVGIGQISSEVPQNLSASRPQDRQFILSSKKLLLSDSGFYLCACARTDNNYGYTFGSGTRLTVV.

The chain joins TRBV5-1 to TRBJ2-2, with TRBD1 matching over 9 bases. Germline-derived CDR1 and CDR2 are SGHRS and YFSETQ. The CDR3 consists of 17 residues. The ends lost 7 bases at V and 2 bases at J; junction bases unmatched: 12. DNA of the CDR3: TGCGCCAGCTACCGCGGGGGACAGGGAGTTAACACCGGGGAGCTGTTTTTT. Its protein is CASYRGGQGVNTGELFF.

The CDR3 DNA follows: TGTGCCAGCAGTGAACGCCAGGGTGTATCGGAGACCCAGTACTTC. Residues: CASSERQGVSETQYF. The rearrangement joins TRBV2 to TRBJ2-5, with D perhaps matching TRBD1 (5 bases). Germline CDR1 and CDR2: SNHLY and FYNNEI. V gave up 2 bases and J gave up 5 bases, with 15 bases separating them. The CDR3 loop spans 15 amino acids. Full variable domain (rest looked up from reference TRBV2 and TRBJ2-5): EPEVTQTPSHQVTQMGQEVILRCVPISNHLYFYWYRQILGQKVEFLVSFYNNEISEKSEIFDDQFSVERPDGSNFTLKIRSTKLEDSAMYFCASSERQGVSETQYFGPGTRLLVL.

The rearrangement uses TRBV5-6 and TRBJ1-1; no clear D. CDR1 is SGHDT, CDR2 YYEEEE, per germline. The CDR3 runs to 17 residues. The V gene lost 1 base and the J gene lost 0 bases, with 16 bases spanning the gap. The CDR3 sequence is CASSLLARDPMNTEAFF. Here the CDR3 DNA reads TGTGCCAGCAGCTTGCTTGCGAGGGATCCCATGAACACTGAAGCTTTCTTT.

The V gene is TRBV29-1, the J gene TRBJ2-5, with TRBD2 matching over 16 bases. The CDR3 is 18 amino acids. CDR1 SQVTM and CDR2 ANQGSEA come from the germline V gene. V trimming: 3 bases; J trimming: 2 bases; junction bases outside the gene matches: 9. The CDR3 DNA is TGCAGCGTTGACCTAGGGACTAGCGGGGGGGCGGGGCAAGAGACCCAGTACTTC. Amino acids: CSVDLGTSGGAGQETQYF.

The chain couples TRBV5-4 to TRBJ2-7; 10 bases fit TRBD2. CDR3 length: 14 amino acids. Trimming cost V 3 bases and J 2 bases; bases outside gene matches: 2. Germline CDR1 is SGHNT and CDR2 is YYREEE (reference sequence). CDR3 DNA: TGTGCCAGCAGCTCTAGCGGGGGTACCTACGAGCAGTACTTC. Amino acids: CASSSSGGTYEQYF.

This clone was found a few times. This chain links TRBV19 with TRBJ1-2; weak D call: TRBD1 (5 bases). Trimming took 3 bases from V and 6 from J, leaving 8 bases between them. This CDR3 spans 12 amino acids. From germline, CDR1 is LNHDA and CDR2 SQIVND (reference sequence). The CDR3 sequence: CASSILGDGYTF. CDR3 sequence (DNA): TGTGCCAGTAGTATTCTGGGGGATGGCTACACCTTC.

This rearrangement joins TRBV4-3 to TRBJ2-1; no clear D gene. Trimming took off 0 bases at V and 3 bases at J, with 9 bases between the two ends. The CDR3 is 15 residues long. Germline V gives CDR1 LGHNA, CDR2 YSLEER. The CDR3 sequence: CASSQDRASYNEQFF. The CDR3 DNA is TGCGCCAGCAGCCAAGATAGGGCTAGCTACAATGAGCAGTTCTTC.

The rearrangement links TRBV7-2 to TRBJ2-1, with TRBD2 identical over 7 bases. The CDR3 is 14 amino acids. The V segment lost 3 bases and the J segment 7 bases; nucleotides outside the gene matches: 6. From germline, CDR1 is SGHTA and CDR2 FQGNSA. CDR3 region: CASSFGGGRNEQFF. As DNA, the CDR3 is TGTGCCAGCAGCTTTGGGGGGGGGAGGAATGAGCAGTTCTTC.

The chain is built from TRBV29-1 and TRBJ2-3; D is uncertain. Germline V gene lookup returns CDR1 SQVTM and CDR2 ANQGSEA. The CDR3 runs 12 residues. V was clipped by 6 bases and J by 0 bases, with 7 bases between them. The CDR3 nucleotides read TGCAGCGTGGCCCCTAGCACAGATACGCAGTATTTT. Translated, it gives CSVAPSTDTQYF.

V usage is TRBV5-6 and J usage is TRBJ2-7; the match to TRBD1 covers 7 bases. Germline V CDR1 and CDR2: SGHDT, YYEEEE. The CDR3 has 15 amino acids. The trim removed 4 bases at V and 2 bases at J, leaving 9 bases unmatched. CDR3: CASSPQRGRTYEQYF. The CDR3 bases are TGTGCCAGCAGCCCCCAGAGGGGGCGAACCTACGAGCAGTACTTC.

V usage is TRBV19 and J usage is TRBJ1-5, with D unclear. Germline loops: CDR1 LNHDA, CDR2 SQIVND (reference sequence). The CDR3 consists of 17 residues. Between the trimmed V and J ends, which lost 5 bases and 0 bases, there was a span of 17 bases. The CDR3 nucleotides are TGTGCCAGTAGTTCGTCCCGGCAGGAATATAGCAATCAGCCCCAGCATTTT. It specifies CASSSSRQEYSNQPQHF.

The chain combines TRBV4-3 with TRBJ2-2, with TRBD2 as a possible D gene (7 bases). The CDR3 extends over 17 amino acids. V dropped 4 bases and J dropped 3 bases, with 18 bases sitting between them. Germline V gives CDR1 LGHNA, CDR2 YSLEER. CDR3: CASSLGGAGRDTGELFF. CDR3 nucleotides: TGCGCCAGCAGCCTGGGGGGGGCAGGGAGGGACACCGGGGAGCTGTTTTTT.